This TCR beta chain was captured in a study of identical twins. CDR1 and CDR2 from the germline V gene are SGHTA and FQGTGA. V was clipped by 0 bases and J by 0 bases, with 4 bases between them. The CDR3 spans 14 residues. In this sample, this clonotype turned up many times. TCRdb redid the calling of the 5' RACE reads with MiXCR, one entry per CDR3 protein. The sample lists about 240,000 distinct CDR3 sequences, over 9.5% seen once, with about 9% in the top ten. The clonotype was recovered from a man in his fifties or sixties in good health. The rearrangement links TRBV7-3 to TRBJ2-3, with D uncertain. The sample comprised memory T cells sorted from blood. CDR3 protein: CASSLTGSTDTQYF. CDR3 in DNA: TGTGCCAGCAGCTTAACGGGGAGCACAGATACGCAGTATTTT.